This T cell receptor (beta chain) was found in a study of blood T cell repertoires in COVID-19. Study summary: COVID-19 samples from acute and convalescent phases originated in the United States, Italy and Spain. T cells, B-cell-depleted T cells, or PBMCs provided the cDNA or gDNA that served as material.

This clone was observed a few times. CDR3 length: 17 residues. CDR1 SGHRS and CDR2 YFSETQ come from the germline V gene. V was cut by 4 bases and J by 5 bases, with 24 bases left in between. Libraries were prepared by immunoSEQ multiplex PCR; TCRdb keeps only in-frame clonotypes and omits some of them. The sample contains 85,000 to 100,000 clones, over 75% of which appear only once. The rearrangement links TRBV5-1 to TRBJ1-2, with D possibly TRBD1 on 5 matching bases. The sequencing input was peripheral blood. The receptor comes from a man aged 55 to 70 with acute or convalescent COVID-19. This CDR3 is CASSLHSTRAGAYGYTF. Here the CDR3 DNA reads TGCGCCAGCAGCCTACACTCTACCAGGGCAGGAGCGTATGGCTACACCTTC. Complete variable domain (other parts from reference TRBV5-1 and TRBJ1-2): KAGVTQTPRYLIKTRGQQVTLSCSPISGHRSVSWYQQTPGQGLQFLFEYFSETQRNKGNFPGRFSGRQFSNSRSEMNVSTLELGDSALYLCASSLHSTRAGAYGYTFGSGTRLTVV.